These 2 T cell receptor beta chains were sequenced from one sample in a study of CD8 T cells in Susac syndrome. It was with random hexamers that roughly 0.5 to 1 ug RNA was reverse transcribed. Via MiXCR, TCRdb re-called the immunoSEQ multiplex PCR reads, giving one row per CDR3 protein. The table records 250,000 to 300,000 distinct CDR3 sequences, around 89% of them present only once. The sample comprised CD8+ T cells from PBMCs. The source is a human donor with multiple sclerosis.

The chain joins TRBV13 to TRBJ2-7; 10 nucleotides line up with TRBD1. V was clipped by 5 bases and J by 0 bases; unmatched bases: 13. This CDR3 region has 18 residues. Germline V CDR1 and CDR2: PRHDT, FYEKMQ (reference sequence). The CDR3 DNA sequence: TGTGCCAGCAGCCACCTTGGGACAGGGGCCCTACACTCCTACGAGCAGTACTTC. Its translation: CASSHLGTGALHSYEQYF.

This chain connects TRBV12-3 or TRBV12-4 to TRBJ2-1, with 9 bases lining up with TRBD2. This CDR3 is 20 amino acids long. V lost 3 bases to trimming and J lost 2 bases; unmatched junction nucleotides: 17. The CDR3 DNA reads TGTGCCAGCAGTTTGCTATGGCGGGAGGGCCAAGAGCTAGCCTACAATGAGCAGTTCTTC. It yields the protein CASSLLWREGQELAYNEQFF.